This T cell receptor (beta chain) is drawn from a study of molecular identifiers for immune sequencing clone quantification. This clonotype occurred a few times. The antigen is unknown. The CDR3 is 15 amino acids. The trim removed 5 bases at V and 1 base at J, leaving 8 bases unmatched. Germline loops: CDR1 SEHNR, CDR2 FQNEAQ (reference sequence). Findings and caveats of the study: Clonotypes topping 20 RNA copies carried over 97% of effector molecules but under 1% of naive ones.

TCRdb fed the PCR reads into MiXCR, producing one record per CDR3 protein. The sample shows around 470,000 distinct CDR3 sequences, over 20% of them seen only once. Material for sequencing was naive CD8+ T cells from blood, with Jurkat cell RNA spiked in. Sample subset: FACS-sorted CD8+CD4-CCR7+CD45RA+ naive T cells. V gene TRBV7-9 combines with J gene TRBJ2-7; TRBD1 matches 7 bases. The TCR was taken from a human donor in good health. Some libraries in this study had Jurkat cell RNA spiked in. The CDR3 spells CASSPPTGPSYEQYF. In nucleotides, the CDR3 is TGTGCCAGCAGCCCTCCGACAGGGCCGTCCTACGAGCAGTACTTC.